Below are 14 T cell receptor beta chains sequenced from a single sample in a study of T cell responses to AZD1222 COVID-19 vaccine. Here immunoSEQ multiplex PCR was the method, and the copy in TCRdb shows in-frame clones only, minus some. Here the sample spans about 100,000 clones, 87% being singletons. The sequencing here drew on peripheral blood, taken 28 days after the second AZD1222 dose. The receptors shown here come from an adult who received the AZD1222 COVID-19 vaccine.

The V call is TRBV6-5, the J call TRBJ2-3; no clear D. CDR1 is MNHEY, CDR2 SVGAGI, per germline. V was cut by 6 bases and J by 2 bases, with 12 bases left in between. The CDR3 consists of 14 residues. The CDR3 DNA reads TGTGCCAGCAGGACTCTTAGAACCACAGATACGCAGTATTTT. This encodes CASRTLRTTDTQYF.

This clone showed up just a few times. The chain recombines TRBV24-1 with TRBJ1-2, with a weak D call TRBD1 (5 bases). Per germline, CDR1 KGHDR and CDR2 SFDVKD. Trimming removed 3 bases at V and 7 bases at J, with 14 bases between. The CDR3 covers 14 residues. The CDR3 region is CATSDIQGAGGYTF. The CDR3 nucleotides are TGTGCCACCAGTGATATCCAAGGGGCCGGTGGCTACACCTTC.

The chain recombines TRBV3-1 (or the pseudogene TRBV3-2) with TRBJ1-1; D ambiguous. The CDR3 length is 14 residues. Germline CDR1 LGHDT, CDR2 YNNKEL (reference sequence). Trimming removed 1 base at V and 5 bases at J, with 11 bases between. The CDR3 DNA follows: TGTGCCAGCAGCCAAGTTCTGGGGAGGACTGAAGCTTTCTTT. Amino acid sequence: CASSQVLGRTEAFF.

V usage is TRBV5-6 and J usage is TRBJ2-4; TRBD1 agrees at 8 bases. Germline V CDR1 and CDR2: SGHDT, YYEEEE. J gave up 9 bases and V 1 base, and 6 bases lay outside the gene matches. The CDR3 contains 14 residues. The CDR3 is CASSLRTGRVIQYF. In DNA, the CDR3 is TGTGCCAGCAGCTTGAGGACAGGGCGGGTCATTCAGTACTTC.

The chain couples TRBV5-6 to TRBJ2-7, with a possible D match to TRBD1 (6 bases). V was cut by 3 bases and J by 0 bases, with 10 bases left in between. This CDR3 region has 14 residues. Per germline, CDR1 SGHDT and CDR2 YYEEEE. The CDR3 protein is CASSSGENSYEQYF. In DNA, the CDR3 is TGTGCCAGCAGCTCAGGGGAAAACTCCTACGAGCAGTACTTC.

The chain uses TRBV7-9 and TRBJ1-2; 8 nucleotides agree with TRBD1. There are 15 residues in the CDR3. CDR1 is SEHNR, CDR2 FQNEAQ, per germline (reference sequence). V dropped 5 bases and J dropped 4; count of bases not matched to a gene: 9. CDR3 sequence (DNA): TGTGCCAGCAGCCCCCCCGGGACAGGAACCTATGGCTACACCTTC. Its protein product is CASSPPGTGTYGYTF.

The V and J genes are TRBV12-5 and TRBJ2-7; a weak D match, TRBD2 (5 bases). The CDR3 consists of 14 residues. The V gene's germline CDR1 is LGHNT and CDR2 FRNRAP. Trimming pared 1 base from V and 3 bases from J, leaving 10 bases between. The CDR3 DNA reads as TGTGCTAGTGGTTTGGGGACCGGGAACTACGAGCAGTACTTC. Translated, it gives CASGLGTGNYEQYF.

The chain couples TRBV15 to TRBJ1-5, with unresolved D. This CDR3 has 14 amino acids. Germline V CDR1 and CDR2: LNHNV, YYDKDF (reference sequence). The V gene lost 1 base and the J gene lost 11 bases, with 15 bases spanning the gap. CDR3 residues: CATSRGGLEAAQHF. The DNA for the CDR3 is TGTGCCACCAGCAGAGGTGGACTGGAGGCGGCCCAGCATTTT.

The chain joins TRBV5-1 to TRBJ2-7; TRBD1 is a possible D gene (6 bases). Trimming took off 0 bases at V and 3 bases at J, with 19 bases between the two ends. CDR3 size: 17 residues. Germline lookup yields CDR1 SGHRS and CDR2 YFSETQ. In DNA, the CDR3 is TGCGCCAGCAGCTTGGTGACAGGCAGCCTAGGGGTCTACGAGCAGTACTTC. Residues: CASSLVTGSLGVYEQYF.

The chain carries TRBV19 and TRBJ1-2; 7 bases match TRBD1. This CDR3 comprises 15 residues. Germline V gene lookup returns CDR1 LNHDA and CDR2 SQIVND (reference sequence). After removal of 7 bases from V and 3 bases from J, the junction contained 11 bases not matched to a gene. CDR3 DNA: TGTGCCAGTAAGAAATCGACAGGGACCCACTATGGCTACACCTTC. This gives the protein CASKKSTGTHYGYTF.

The chain has TRBV19 and TRBJ1-2; 8 nucleotides line up with TRBD1. The CDR3 spans 15 residues. CDR1 is LNHDA and CDR2 is SQIVND in the germline V gene (reference sequence). After removal of 7 bases from V and 6 bases from J, the junction contained 13 bases not matched to a gene. The CDR3 reads CASTKFPDRADGYTF. In DNA, the CDR3 is TGTGCCAGTACCAAATTCCCGGACAGGGCGGATGGCTACACCTTC.

The genes are TRBV30 and TRBJ2-7, with 7 bases aligning to TRBD1. This CDR3 has 14 residues. V shed 4 bases and J 0 bases; nucleotides not matched to a gene: 6. Germline V gene lookup returns CDR1 GTSNPN and CDR2 SVGIG (reference sequence). Here the CDR3 reads CAWTGTVHSYEQYF. CDR3 DNA: TGTGCCTGGACCGGGACAGTGCACTCCTACGAGCAGTACTTC.

The chain carries TRBV3-1 (or the pseudogene TRBV3-2) and TRBJ1-4; D unresolved. In germline, CDR1 is LGHDT, CDR2 YNNKEL (reference sequence). The CDR3 is made up of 14 amino acids. V was pared by 1 base and J by 7 bases, with 10 bases between. The CDR3 DNA follows: TGTGCCAGCAGCCAAGGGCACCGAAGTGAAAAACTGTTTTTT. It encodes CASSQGHRSEKLFF.

The rearrangement joins TRBV9 to TRBJ2-7; D is possibly TRBD2 (6 bases). The V end lost 0 bases, the J end lost 5 bases, and 15 bases lay between the germline ends. CDR1 is SGDLS and CDR2 is YYNGEE in the germline V gene. The length of the CDR3 is 15 residues. The CDR3 DNA sequence: TGTGCCAGCAGCGTAGAGCCTCGCGGGGCAGACGAGCAGTACTTC. Translating gives CASSVEPRGADEQYF.